The 17 T cell receptor beta chains below come from one sample, sequenced in a study of read filtering for tumor transcriptome and immune sequencing. The library was built from approximately 400 ng RNA with molecular barcoded adaptors for alpha/delta and beta/gamma chains. MiXCR, run by TCRdb on the reads, gives a single entry per CDR3 protein. The sample holds roughly 61,000 distinct CDR3 sequences; roughly an eighth are singletons and the top ten take roughly 17%. Sequencing was carried out using a population of CD138-negative cells sorted from bone marrow. Receptors originate from a donor over 35 with multiple myeloma.

This chain links TRBV19 with TRBJ2-1, with 8 nucleotides matching TRBD1. Germline values: CDR1 LNHDA, CDR2 SQIVND (reference sequence). The V gene end was trimmed by 5 bases and the J gene end by 9 bases; junction bases not matched to a gene: 15. The CDR3 runs to 16 residues. CDR3 nucleotides: TGTGCCAGTAGTGTCTCCGTGACAGGGGTGGTAAGTGAGCAGTTCTTC. This gives the protein CASSVSVTGVVSEQFF.

This clonotype was detected ten times or more. This chain links TRBV15 with TRBJ1-1; D is unresolved. The V and J ends lost 0 bases and 1 base respectively, with 3 bases between them. The CDR3 has 13 amino acids. Germline V CDR1 and CDR2: LNHNV, YYDKDF (reference sequence). In nucleotides, the CDR3 is TGTGCCACCAGCAGAGATCGGAACACTGAAGCTTTCTTT. Amino acid sequence: CATSRDRNTEAFF.

This clonotype has at least ten counts. The chain recombines TRBV12-3 or TRBV12-4 with TRBJ2-1; 7 nucleotides agree with TRBD2. CDR3 size: 15 residues. V lost 6 bases, J lost 7 bases, and 12 bases stayed unmatched. The chain's CDR3 is CASRSRGRGKNEQFF. CDR3 DNA sequence: TGTGCCAGCAGGAGCCGCGGGCGGGGGAAGAATGAGCAGTTCTTC.

This clonotype was recorded at least ten times. The rearrangement uses TRBV3-1 and TRBJ1-5; D gene unclear. Trimming cost V 1 base and J 3 bases, with 4 bases left between them. Germline CDR1 and CDR2: LGHDT and YNNKEL (reference sequence). This CDR3 is 13 amino acids long. The CDR3 here is CASSQGFNQPQHF. CDR3 sequence (DNA): TGTGCCAGCAGCCAAGGTTTCAATCAGCCCCAGCATTTT.

This clonotype was counted a few times. A read error may be the cause here, since a much bigger clone is one base away. This chain uses TRBV4-2 with TRBJ2-2; 11 nucleotides agree with TRBD2. This CDR3 has 17 amino acids. Germline CDR1 and CDR2: LGHNA and YNFKEQ. V was clipped by 8 bases and J by 1 base; unmatched bases: 9. CDR3 protein: CASGLRGTSGNTGELFF. The CDR3 DNA reads TGTGCCAGCGGCTTGAGAGGGACTAGCGGGAACACCGGGGAGCTGTTTTTT.

As for this clonotype: A much larger clone sits a single nucleotide away, making a read error possible. The V gene is TRBV5-1, the J gene TRBJ2-3; the D gene is possibly TRBD2 (5 bases). The CDR3 has 13 amino acids. The germline V gene has CDR1 SGHRS and CDR2 YFSETQ. CDR3 sequence reads: CASSPAGTDTQCF. The CDR3 DNA reads TGCGCCAGCAGCCCGGCGGGCACAGATACGCAGTGTTTT.

Turning to this clonotype: One end of the junction is discordant with germline, which a read error may explain. The chain joins TRBV12-3 or TRBV12-4 to TRBJ2-3; 7 nucleotides line up with TRBD1. This CDR3 has 14 residues. The DNA for the CDR3 is TGTGCCAGCTGTTTTCCGACAGGGACAGATACGCAGTATTTT. Its protein is CASCFPTGTDTQYF.

This clonotype has just a few counts. The chain joins TRBV12-3 or TRBV12-4 to TRBJ2-3, with D perhaps matching TRBD2 (6 bases). This CDR3 region has 13 residues. V was shortened by 7 bases and J by 5 bases, with 13 bases between the two germline ends. This CDR3 reads CASIFLGGDTQYF. The CDR3 DNA reads TGTGCCAGCATCTTCCTGGGAGGAGATACGCAGTATTTT.

The chain carries TRBV10-3 and TRBJ2-7; TRBD1 matches at 11 bases. The germline gives CDR1 ENHRY, CDR2 SYGVKD. CDR3 length: 14 residues. With V trimmed by 7 bases and J by 4 bases, 6 bases remained unmatched. The CDR3: CAIKTGQGVYEQYF. In DNA form, the CDR3 reads TGTGCCATCAAAACGGGACAGGGGGTTTACGAGCAGTACTTC.

This clonotype was seen ten or more times. CDR3 DNA sequence: TGTGCCAGCAGAAGGGCCAGTGGCCGAGCCACAGATACGCAGTATTTT. Amino acids: CASRRASGRATDTQYF. The chain employs TRBV12-3 or TRBV12-4 and TRBJ2-3, with D unclear. This CDR3 comprises 16 residues. The V gene lost 6 bases and the J gene lost 2 bases, with 18 bases spanning the gap.

The CDR3 region has the DNA TGTGCCAGCAGTTCCCGGAGAAAAACTAACACAGATACGCAGTATTTT. Its translation is CASSSRRKTNTDTQYF. The chain joins TRBV28 to TRBJ2-3, with no clear D. Germline CDR1 MDHEN, CDR2 SYDVKM. Between the trimmed V and J ends, which lost 4 bases and 2 bases, there was a span of 16 bases. The CDR3 has 16 amino acids.

This clonotype was counted ten times or more. The chain joins TRBV6-1 to TRBJ2-2; D may be TRBD1 (6 bases). This CDR3 is built from 14 residues. Germline V CDR1 and CDR2: MNHNS, SASEGT. The germline V and J ends were trimmed by 6 bases and 6 bases, with 14 bases remaining between them. The CDR3 coding sequence is TGTGCCAGCAGAGAGATTAGACAGGCCGGGGAGCTGTTTTTT. As protein: CASREIRQAGELFF.

The table lists this clonotype with many counts. The CDR3: CASSSGGGMNTEAFF. The CDR3 DNA follows: TGTGCCAGCTCATCGGGGGGGGGTATGAACACTGAAGCTTTCTTT. The chain couples TRBV18 to TRBJ1-1, with D maybe TRBD1 (5 bases). Germline CDR1 reads KGHSH; CDR2 reads LQKENI. Trimming stripped 5 bases from V and 0 bases from J, with 13 bases between. There are 15 residues in the CDR3.

This clonotype was counted ten times or more. The chain has TRBV30 and TRBJ2-3; maybe TRBD1 (5 bases). This CDR3 has 13 residues. Germline loops: CDR1 GTSNPN, CDR2 SVGIG (reference sequence). The ends were cut back, 2 bases at V and 6 bases at J, with 12 bases in the middle. CDR3 bases: TGTGCCTGGAGTTCGGCAGGGCCCGATACGCAGTATTTT. This codes for CAWSSAGPDTQYF.

This clonotype was counted at least ten times. The rearrangement links TRBV7-2 to TRBJ2-2; D may correspond to TRBD1 or TRBD2 (5 bases each). The germline CDR1 and CDR2 sequences are SGHTA and FQGNSA. V lost 0 bases to trimming and J lost 0 bases, with 5 bases between them. CDR3 length: 15 amino acids. CDR3 protein: CASSLAGANTGELFF. For the CDR3, the DNA is TGTGCCAGCAGCTTAGCGGGGGCGAACACCGGGGAGCTGTTTTTT.

This clonotype was detected ten times or more. J is TRBJ2-5 and V is TRBV6-5; no definite D call. The CDR3 is 13 residues long. Germline CDR1 reads MNHEY; CDR2 reads SVGAGI. The germline V and J ends were trimmed by 5 bases and 1 base, with 8 bases remaining between them. The CDR3 loop reads CASSALVQETQYF. The DNA for the CDR3 is TGTGCCAGCAGTGCCCTCGTCCAAGAGACCCAGTACTTC.

This clonotype came up many times. J is TRBJ2-6 and V is TRBV30, with 8 bases matching TRBD1. V gave up 3 bases and J gave up 4 bases; unmatched junction bases: 8. The length of the CDR3 is 16 residues. Germline loops: CDR1 GTSNPN, CDR2 SVGIG (reference sequence). The CDR3 bases are TGTGCCTGGAGGTGGACAGGGAGATCCGGGGCCAACGTCCTGACTTTC. This codes for CAWRWTGRSGANVLTF.